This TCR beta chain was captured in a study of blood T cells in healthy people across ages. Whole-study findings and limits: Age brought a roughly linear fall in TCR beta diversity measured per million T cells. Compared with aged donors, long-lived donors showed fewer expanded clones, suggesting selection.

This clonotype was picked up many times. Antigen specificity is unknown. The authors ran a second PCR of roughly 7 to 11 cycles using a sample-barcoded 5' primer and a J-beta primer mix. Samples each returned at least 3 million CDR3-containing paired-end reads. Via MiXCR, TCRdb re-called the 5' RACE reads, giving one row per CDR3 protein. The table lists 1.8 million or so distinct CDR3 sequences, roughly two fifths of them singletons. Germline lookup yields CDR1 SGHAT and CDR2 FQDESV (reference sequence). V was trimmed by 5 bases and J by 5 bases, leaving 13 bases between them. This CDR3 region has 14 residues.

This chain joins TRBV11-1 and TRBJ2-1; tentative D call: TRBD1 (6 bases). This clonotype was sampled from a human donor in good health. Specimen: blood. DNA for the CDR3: TGTGCCAGCAGCAAGACAGGAAATCACAATGAGCAGTTCTTC. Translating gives CASSKTGNHNEQFF.